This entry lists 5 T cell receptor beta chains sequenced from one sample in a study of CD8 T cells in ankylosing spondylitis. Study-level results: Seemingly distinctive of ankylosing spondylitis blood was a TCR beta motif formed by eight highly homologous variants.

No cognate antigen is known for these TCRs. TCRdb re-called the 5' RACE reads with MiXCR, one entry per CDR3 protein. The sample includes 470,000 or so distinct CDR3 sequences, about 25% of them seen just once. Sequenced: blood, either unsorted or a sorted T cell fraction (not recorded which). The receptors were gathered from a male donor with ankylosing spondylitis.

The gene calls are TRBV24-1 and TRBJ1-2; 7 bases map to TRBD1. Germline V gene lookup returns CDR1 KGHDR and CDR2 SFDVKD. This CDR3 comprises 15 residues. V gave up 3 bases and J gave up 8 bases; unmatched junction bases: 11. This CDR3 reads CATSDTEGTAQGYTF. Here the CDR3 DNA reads TGTGCCACCAGTGATACCGAGGGGACAGCTCAGGGCTACACCTTC.

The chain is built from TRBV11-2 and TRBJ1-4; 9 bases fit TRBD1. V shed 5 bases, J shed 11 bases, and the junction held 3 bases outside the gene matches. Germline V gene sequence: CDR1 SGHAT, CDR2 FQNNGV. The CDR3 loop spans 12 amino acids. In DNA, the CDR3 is TGTGCCAGCAGCGCCGGACAGGGGAAACTGTTTTTT. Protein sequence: CASSAGQGKLFF.

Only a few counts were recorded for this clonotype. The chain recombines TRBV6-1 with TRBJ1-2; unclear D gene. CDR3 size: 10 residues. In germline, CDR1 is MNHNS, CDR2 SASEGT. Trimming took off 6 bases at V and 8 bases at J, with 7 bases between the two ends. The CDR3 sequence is CASRRVGYTF. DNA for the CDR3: TGTGCCAGCAGGCGGGTCGGCTACACCTTC.

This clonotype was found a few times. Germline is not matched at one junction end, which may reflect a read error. The CDR3 sequence is CASSKTSGRGTGELSF. The CDR3, as DNA: TGTGCCAGCAGCAAGACTAGCGGTCGTGGCACCGGGGAGCTGTCTTTT. The V call is TRBV7-8, the J call TRBJ2-2; 9 bases are a match to TRBD2. From germline, CDR1 is SGHVS and CDR2 FQNEAQ. The length of the CDR3 is 16 residues.

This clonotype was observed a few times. CDR3 sequence: CSASSGRLRNEQFF. As DNA, the CDR3 is TGCAGTGCTAGTAGCGGGAGGTTGAGGAATGAGCAGTTCTTC. The chain couples TRBV20-1 to TRBJ2-1; 10 positions agree with TRBD2. The CDR3 contains 14 residues. J was trimmed by 7 bases and V by 3 bases; bases with no gene match: 6. Germline lookup yields CDR1 DFQATT and CDR2 SNEGSKA (reference sequence).